The clone carrying this TCR beta chain has only a few counts. The antigen is not known. These data belong to a study of shared clonotypes between healthy human individuals. Study results and limitations: Generation probability values for non-shared clonotypes were lower than those for clonotypes shared by all four donors.

V was cut by 3 bases and J by 5 bases, with 10 bases left in between. Germline loops: CDR1 MDHEN, CDR2 SYDVKM. The CDR3 runs to 14 residues. The table came from immunoSEQ multiplex PCR; TCRdb's copy has only in-frame clones and leaves some out. The sample gives over a million clones, around 78% of which show up once; 0.5% to 0.6% is in the top ten. The receptor was isolated from a man aged 18 to 30 in good health. Some clones in this sample may be carry-over from other donors' samples. The specimen sequenced was memory CD4+ T cells from PBMCs. Regarding subset: CD45RA-negative fraction. The rearrangement uses TRBV28 and TRBJ1-4; possible D gene TRBD1, 5 bases. CDR3 DNA sequence: TGTGCCAGCAGTTTTGGGGACCAAAATGAAAAACTGTTTTTT. Protein product: CASSFGDQNEKLFF.